These 11 T cell receptor beta chains originate from one sample sequenced in a study of breast tumors, draining lymph nodes, adjacent tissues. Samples came from axillary lymph nodes draining the breast cancer. TCRdb passed the multiplex PCR reads through MiXCR, listing each CDR3 protein once. The table includes about 230,000 distinct CDR3 sequences, around 32% detected once. Specimen: axillary lymph node tissue. These receptors were obtained from a female donor with breast cancer. Some clones in this sample may be carry-over from other donors' samples.

This clonotype was counted at least ten times. The chain has TRBV7-9 and TRBJ2-1; 10 positions agree with TRBD2. Germline values: CDR1 SEHNR, CDR2 FQNEAQ (reference sequence). With V trimmed by 5 bases and J by 6 bases, 10 bases remained unmatched. The CDR3 totals 16 residues. The CDR3 DNA reads as TGTGCCAGCAGCCCCACCGGGACTAGCGCCGCCAATGAGCAGTTCTTC. Amino acids: CASSPTGTSAANEQFF.

This clonotype appeared many times. The chain employs TRBV11-1 and TRBJ2-7, with TRBD2 matching over 8 bases. In germline, CDR1 is SGHAT, CDR2 FQDESV (reference sequence). V shed 4 bases and J 1 base; nucleotides not matched to a gene: 6. The CDR3 sequence is 15 residues long. This CDR3 reads CASSSRTSSSYEQYF. The CDR3 DNA follows: TGTGCCAGCAGCTCCCGGACTAGCTCTTCCTACGAGCAGTACTTC.

As to this clonotype: This clone may be a read error of a much larger clone one base away. Likely a read error: the CDR3 ends without its conserved phenylalanine or tryptophan. The chain carries TRBV19 and TRBJ2-5, with D possibly being TRBD2 (6 bases). V lost 1 base and J 1 base, leaving 13 bases between the germline ends. The CDR3 runs to 16 residues. The germline gives CDR1 LNHDA, CDR2 SQIVND (reference sequence). The CDR3 DNA follows: TGTGCCAGTAGTATAGTGGGGGGACGGTTCCAAGAGACCCAGTACTCC. Protein product: CASSIVGGRFQETQYS.

This clonotype showed up many times. The chain uses TRBV19 and TRBJ2-1; 9 nucleotides agree with TRBD1. The germline V gene encodes CDR1 LNHDA and CDR2 SQIVND (reference sequence). V gave up 3 bases and J gave up 4 bases; unmatched junction bases: 4. This CDR3 comprises 15 residues. The CDR3 DNA sequence: TGTGCCAGTAGTATTACAGGGGGCGCGTACAATGAGCAGTTCTTC. It encodes CASSITGGAYNEQFF.

This clonotype was recorded many times. V and J are TRBV19 and TRBJ2-1, with D possibly being TRBD1 (6 bases). Trimming stripped 8 bases from V and 9 bases from J, with 17 bases between. The germline gives CDR1 LNHDA, CDR2 SQIVND (reference sequence). The CDR3 is 13 amino acids. The CDR3 loop reads CASPQSTGFEQFF. The CDR3 region has the DNA TGTGCCAGTCCACAATCCACAGGGTTTGAGCAGTTCTTC.

The rearrangement joins TRBV6-2 or TRBV6-3 to TRBJ2-4; D is unclear. CDR1 is MNHEY and CDR2 is SVGEGT in the germline V gene. The V end lost 5 bases, the J end lost 7 bases, and 15 bases lay between the germline ends. This CDR3 has 14 residues. The CDR3 nucleotides read TGTGCCAGCAGTCACGCCCTCGTGGGGAACATTCAGTACTTC. It codes for CASSHALVGNIQYF.

There are many counts of this clonotype. Possible read error: a much larger clone is one base away. V gene TRBV7-9 combines with J gene TRBJ2-5; 7 positions match TRBD1. Germline V CDR1 and CDR2: SEHNR, FQNEAQ (reference sequence). This CDR3 region has 15 residues. The CDR3 loop is CASSLGQLQKETQHF. DNA of the CDR3: TGTGCCAGCAGCTTGGGACAGCTCCAGAAGGAGACCCAGCACTTC.

This clonotype occurred many times. The gene calls are TRBV20-1 and TRBJ2-7; D gene uncertain. Deletions cut 0 bases from V and 7 bases from J, with 19 bases between. Germline V CDR1 and CDR2: DFQATT, SNEGSKA (reference sequence). The CDR3 length is 15 residues. CDR3 DNA: TGCAGTGCTAGAGATGGAACAGACGTTAAAGGAGAGCAGTACTTC. It yields the protein CSARDGTDVKGEQYF.

The rearrangement links TRBV10-3 to TRBJ1-1, with a weak D call TRBD1 (5 bases). The CDR3 contains 15 residues. The germline V gene encodes CDR1 ENHRY and CDR2 SYGVKD. V lost 5 bases and J lost 3, with 16 bases in between. The CDR3 coding sequence is TGTGCCATCAGTCCGTCCACAGGATGGGACACTGAAGCTTTCTTT. Translating gives CAISPSTGWDTEAFF.

Notes on this clonotype: A read error is possible here, since a much larger clone lies one base away. The chain is built from TRBV11-2 and TRBJ2-2; 7 positions agree with TRBD1. V dropped 4 bases and J dropped 4; count of bases not matched to a gene: 6. Germline loops: CDR1 SGHAT, CDR2 FQNNGV. The CDR3 totals 15 residues. The CDR3 DNA is TGTGCCAGCAGCTACGACAGGGCGACCACCGGGGAGCTGTTTTTT. Translated: CASSYDRATTGELFF.

This clonotype was seen many times. The chain links TRBV20-1 to TRBJ2-5; 10 bases are shared with TRBD2. Trimming took 6 bases from V and 5 from J; bases not matched to a gene: 9. This CDR3 is 14 amino acids long. Germline V lookup: CDR1 DFQATT, CDR2 SNEGSKA (reference sequence). The CDR3 DNA follows: TGCAGTGCAGACAGTCTAGCGGGAGTGGAGACCCAGTACTTC. Encoded protein: CSADSLAGVETQYF.